Listed below are T cell receptor beta chains from one sample, sequenced in a study of blood T cell repertoires in COVID-19. Assay: immunoSEQ multiplex PCR; the TCRdb copy retains only in-frame clones and omits some. The sample lists 180,000 or so clones; about three quarters were seen once. The sequenced sample consisted of peripheral blood. The receptors stem from a woman aged 80 or over with active or convalescent COVID-19. Both conserved end residues are part of each CDR3.

v_gene: TRBV6-2/TRBV6-3; j_gene: TRBJ1-1; CDR3aa: CASSYPTRGSVNTEAFF
v_gene: TRBV2; j_gene: TRBJ2-1; CDR3aa: CASSLAWANNEQFF
v_gene: TRBV19; j_gene: TRBJ2-6; CDR3aa: CASSIPTGHSGVNVLTF
v_gene: TRBV9; j_gene: TRBJ2-2; CDR3aa: CASSVGPPRAGGYTGELFF
v_gene: TRBV5-6; j_gene: TRBJ2-1; CDR3aa: CASSLRTPYNEQFF
v_gene: TRBV7-9; j_gene: TRBJ1-1; CDR3aa: CASSLEQATEAFF
v_gene: TRBV6-2/TRBV6-3; j_gene: TRBJ1-3; CDR3aa: CASSLTGNGNTIYF
v_gene: TRBV7-9; j_gene: TRBJ1-1; CDR3aa: CASSLVASAEAFF
v_gene: TRBV2; j_gene: TRBJ1-2; CDR3aa: CASSPEGNVVYGYTF
v_gene: TRBV2; j_gene: TRBJ1-6; CDR3aa: CASTVDRGNSPLHF
v_gene: TRBV7-9; j_gene: TRBJ1-2; CDR3aa: CASSLGLVGGTAYGYTF
v_gene: TRBV27; j_gene: TRBJ2-2; CDR3aa: CASSRLTEGQGNTGELFF
v_gene: TRBV11-3; j_gene: TRBJ2-4; CDR3aa: CASSLDRAGIQYF
v_gene: TRBV30; j_gene: TRBJ2-3; CDR3aa: CACLSGGGTDTQYF
v_gene: TRBV6-6; j_gene: TRBJ2-7; CDR3aa: CASSFTGYPYEQYF
v_gene: TRBV28; j_gene: TRBJ1-2; CDR3aa: CASSKPGGWGYTF
v_gene: TRBV28; j_gene: TRBJ1-1; CDR3aa: CASSLLPGGTEAFF
v_gene: TRBV4-1; j_gene: TRBJ1-5; CDR3aa: CASSQATGYSNQPQHF
v_gene: TRBV19; j_gene: TRBJ1-6; CDR3aa: CASSVMTGGETPLHF
v_gene: TRBV30; j_gene: TRBJ2-3; CDR3aa: CAWKGPRLAGGLDTQYF
v_gene: TRBV5-1; j_gene: TRBJ1-1; CDR3aa: CASSLQGAYTEAFF
v_gene: TRBV18; j_gene: TRBJ1-3; CDR3aa: CASSPRQGIFSDGNTIYF
v_gene: TRBV3-1/TRBV3-2; j_gene: TRBJ2-1; CDR3aa: CASCLSSYNEQFF